One T cell receptor beta chain is described in this entry. The target antigen is unknown. TCRdb redid the calling of the 5' RACE reads with MiXCR, one entry per CDR3 protein. The sample has hundreds of thousands of distinct CDR3 sequences, around 9.6% seen once. This sample was taken from a study of identical twins. Healthy Caucasians, and only they, were the donors. General study results and limits: Without tracking the same donors, conclusions rested on cross-sectional statistical analysis. With beta out-of-frame sequences, excess sharing by twins was weaker. Abundant beta clonotypes from cord blood had fewer insertions, unlike memory repertoires, which showed none.

The CDR3 has 17 amino acids. Germline assignment: CDR1 SGHRS and CDR2 YFSETQ. V was clipped by 3 bases and J by 10 bases; unmatched bases: 18. Sequencing was carried out using memory (CD45RO+) T cells sorted from blood. The J gene is TRBJ2-1, the V gene TRBV5-1, with 8 bases that match TRBD2. The clonotype was recovered from a woman in her late teens or twenties in good health. The CDR3 sequence is CASSSIPGLEISGEQFF. The CDR3 nucleotides are TGCGCCAGCAGCTCCATACCGGGACTAGAGATTTCCGGCGAGCAGTTCTTC. Looking up the rest from reference TRBV5-1 and TRBJ2-1 gives the full variable domain: KAGVTQTPRYLIKTRGQQVTLSCSPISGHRSVSWYQQTPGQGLQFLFEYFSETQRNKGNFPGRFSGRQFSNSRSEMNVSTLELGDSALYLCASSSIPGLEISGEQFFGPGTRLTVL.